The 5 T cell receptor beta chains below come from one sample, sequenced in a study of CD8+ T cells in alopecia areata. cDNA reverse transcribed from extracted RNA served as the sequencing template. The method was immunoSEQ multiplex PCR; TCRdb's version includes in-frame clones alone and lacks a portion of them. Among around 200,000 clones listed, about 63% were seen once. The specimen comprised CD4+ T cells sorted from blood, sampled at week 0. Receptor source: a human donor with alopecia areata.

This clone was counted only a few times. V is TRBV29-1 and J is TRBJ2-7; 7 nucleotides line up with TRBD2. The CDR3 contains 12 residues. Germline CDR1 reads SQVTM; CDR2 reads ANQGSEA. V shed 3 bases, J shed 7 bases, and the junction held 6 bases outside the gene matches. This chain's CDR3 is CSVEGLLSEQYF. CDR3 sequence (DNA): TGCAGCGTTGAGGGACTACTCTCTGAGCAGTACTTC.

The CDR3, as DNA: TGTGCCAGTAGTAAGTGGGACGGCGAGCTGTTTTTT. Amino acids: CASSKWDGELFF. The V call is TRBV19, the J call TRBJ2-2, with D possibly being TRBD1 or TRBD2 (5 bases each). The ends were cut back, 4 bases at V and 11 bases at J, with 11 bases in the middle. The CDR3 loop spans 12 amino acids. Germline V gives CDR1 LNHDA, CDR2 SQIVND (reference sequence).

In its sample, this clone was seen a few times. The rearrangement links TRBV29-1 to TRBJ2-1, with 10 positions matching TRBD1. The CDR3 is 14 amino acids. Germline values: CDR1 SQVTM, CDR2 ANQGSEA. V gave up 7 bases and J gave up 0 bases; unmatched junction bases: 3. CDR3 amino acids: CSARDRGSYNEQFF. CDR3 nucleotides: TGCAGCGCCCGGGACAGGGGCTCCTACAATGAGCAGTTCTTC.

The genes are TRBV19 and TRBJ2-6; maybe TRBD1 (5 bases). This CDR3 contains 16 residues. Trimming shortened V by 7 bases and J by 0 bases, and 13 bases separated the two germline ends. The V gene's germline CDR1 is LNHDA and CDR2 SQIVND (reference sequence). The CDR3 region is CASTSRADSGANVLTF. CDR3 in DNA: TGTGCCAGTACCTCCAGGGCAGACTCTGGGGCCAACGTCCTGACTTTC.

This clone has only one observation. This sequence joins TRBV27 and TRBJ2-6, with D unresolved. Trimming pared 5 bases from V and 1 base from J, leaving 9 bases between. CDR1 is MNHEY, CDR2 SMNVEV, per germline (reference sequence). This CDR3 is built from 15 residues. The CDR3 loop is CASSRSPSGANVLTF. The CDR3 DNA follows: TGTGCCAGCAGTCGGAGCCCATCTGGGGCCAACGTCCTGACTTTC. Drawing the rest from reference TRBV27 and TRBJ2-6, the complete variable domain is EAQVTQNPRYLITVTGKKLTVTCSQNMNHEYMSWYRQDPGLGLRQIYYSMNVEVTDKGDVPEGYKVSRKEKRNFPLILESPSPNQTSLYFCASSRSPSGANVLTFGAGSRLTVL.